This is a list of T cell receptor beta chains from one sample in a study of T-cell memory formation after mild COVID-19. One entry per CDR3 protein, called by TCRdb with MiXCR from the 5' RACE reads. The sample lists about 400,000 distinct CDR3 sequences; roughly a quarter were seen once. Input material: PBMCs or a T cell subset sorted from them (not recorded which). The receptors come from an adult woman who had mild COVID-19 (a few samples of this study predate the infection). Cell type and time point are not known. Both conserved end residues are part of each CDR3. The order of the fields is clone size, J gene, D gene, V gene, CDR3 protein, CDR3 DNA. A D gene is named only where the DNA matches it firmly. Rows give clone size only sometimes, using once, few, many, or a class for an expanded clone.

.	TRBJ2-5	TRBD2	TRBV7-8	CASSLGGTSGIYETQYF	TGTGCCAGCAGCTTAGGGGGGACTAGCGGGATTTACGAGACCCAGTACTTC
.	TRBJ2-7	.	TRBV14	CASSQLQGEQYF	TGTGCCAGCAGCCAGCTACAGGGCGAGCAGTACTTC
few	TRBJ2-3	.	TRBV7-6	CASSALGGQSNTQYF	TGTGCCAGCAGCGCCCTTGGGGGCCAATCAAATACGCAGTATTTT
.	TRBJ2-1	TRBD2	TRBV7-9	CATPKSAGDTDEQFF	TGTGCCACCCCTAAGAGCGCGGGAGACACCGATGAGCAGTTCTTC
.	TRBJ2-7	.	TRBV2	CASMRLLGRNEQYF	TGTGCCAGCATGAGACTTTTAGGGCGGAACGAGCAGTACTTC
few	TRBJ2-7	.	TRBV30	CAWRTGSGFAYEQYF	TGTGCCTGGAGAACTGGGTCCGGTTTCGCCTACGAGCAGTACTTC
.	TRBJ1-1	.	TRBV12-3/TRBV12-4	CASSLAGASEAFF	TGTGCCAGCAGTTTAGCTGGGGCAAGTGAAGCTTTCTTT
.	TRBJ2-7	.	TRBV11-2	CASSLDPYSEQYF	TGTGCCAGCAGCTTAGATCCTTATAGCGAGCAGTACTTC
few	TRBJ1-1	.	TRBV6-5	CASKVASLINTEAFF	TGTGCCAGCAAAGTGGCCTCTCTGATCAACACTGAAGCTTTCTTT
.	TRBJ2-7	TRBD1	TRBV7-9	CASSLQGWDTPYEQYF	TGTGCCAGCAGCCTACAGGGGTGGGACACCCCCTACGAGCAGTACTTC
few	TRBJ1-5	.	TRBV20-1	CSAEGQLNQPQHF	TGCAGTGCGGAAGGACAGTTAAATCAGCCCCAGCATTTT
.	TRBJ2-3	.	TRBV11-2	CASSSHPRGKGADTQYF	TGTGCCAGCAGCTCGCACCCTCGCGGGAAAGGAGCAGATACGCAGTATTTT
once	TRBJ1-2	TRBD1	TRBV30	CAWSPTRDRISF	TGTGCCTGGAGTCCCACCAGGGACAGGATTTCCTTC
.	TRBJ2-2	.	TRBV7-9	CASSSLDTGELFF	TGTGCCAGCAGCTCCCTAGATACCGGGGAGCTGTTTTTT
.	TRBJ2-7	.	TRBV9	CASSVGDVEEQYF	TGTGCCAGCAGCGTAGGGGATGTCGAGGAGCAGTACTTC
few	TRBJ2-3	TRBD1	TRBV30	CAWSRDRSTDTQYF	TGTGCCTGGAGCCGGGACAGAAGCACAGATACGCAGTATTTT
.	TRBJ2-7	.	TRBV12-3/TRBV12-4	CASSSSGGGYEQYF	TGTGCCAGCAGTTCGTCCGGGGGAGGCTACGAGCAGTACTTC
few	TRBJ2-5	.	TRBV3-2	CASSPGTSGRAVPPF	TGTGCCAGCAGCCCGGGGACTAGCGGGAGGGCCGTCCCCCCGTTC
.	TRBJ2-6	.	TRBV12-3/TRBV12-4	CASRRSAGANVLTF	TGTGCATCGCGGAGGTCAGCTGGGGCCAACGTCCTGACTTTC
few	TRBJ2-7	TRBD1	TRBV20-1	CSARQGAGYEQYF	TGCAGTGCTCGACAGGGGGCGGGCTACGAGCAGTACTTC
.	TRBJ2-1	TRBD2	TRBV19	CASSLTSGWLENEQFF	TGTGCCAGTAGTTTGACTAGCGGTTGGCTTGAGAATGAGCAGTTCTTC
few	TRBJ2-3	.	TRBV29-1	CSVEARADTQYF	TGCAGCGTTGAAGCAAGAGCAGATACGCAGTATTTT
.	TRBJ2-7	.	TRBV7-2	CASSVTGTVSYEQYF	TGTGCCAGCAGCGTTACCGGGACGGTCTCCTACGAGCAGTACTTC
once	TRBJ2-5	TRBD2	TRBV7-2	CASSWGLAGGGETQYF	TGTGCCAGCAGCTGGGGACTAGCGGGAGGGGGAGAGACCCAGTACTTC
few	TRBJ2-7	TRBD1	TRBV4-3	CASSQDRGGNYEQYF	TGCGCCAGCAGCCAAGATCGAGGGGGCAACTACGAGCAGTACTTC
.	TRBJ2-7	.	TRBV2	CASSEGGRSEQYF	TGTGCCAGCAGTGAGGGAGGACGATCCGAGCAGTACTTC
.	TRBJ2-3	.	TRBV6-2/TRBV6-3	CASSYEAPGDTQYF	TGTGCCAGCAGTTACGAGGCGCCCGGAGATACGCAGTATTTT
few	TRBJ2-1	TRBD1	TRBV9	CASSVGPRGLNEQFF	TGTGCCAGCAGCGTAGGCCCCAGGGGGCTCAATGAGCAGTTCTTC
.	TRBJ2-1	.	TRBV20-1	CSAPLRGLYNEQFF	TGCAGTGCCCCTTTGCGGGGCCTCTACAATGAGCAGTTCTTC
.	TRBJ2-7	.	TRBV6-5	CASSYSLGQGSEQYF	TGTGCCAGCAGTTACTCATTGGGCCAGGGCTCCGAGCAGTACTTC
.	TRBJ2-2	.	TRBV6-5	CASTSRNTGELFF	TGTGCCAGCACCTCACGCAACACCGGGGAGCTGTTTTTT
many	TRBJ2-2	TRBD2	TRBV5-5	CASSSTSGGVGELFF	TGTGCCAGCAGCTCGACTAGCGGGGGGGTCGGGGAGCTGTTTTTT
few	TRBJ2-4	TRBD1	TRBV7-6	CASSPRTGRNIQYF	TGTGCCAGCAGCCCCCGGACAGGGCGGAACATTCAGTACTTC
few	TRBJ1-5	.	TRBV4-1	CASSPVGIGNQPQHF	TGCGCCAGCAGCCCGGTCGGTATTGGCAATCAGCCCCAGCATTTT
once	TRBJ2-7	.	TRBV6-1	CASSETGGGYEQYF	TGCGCCAGCAGTGAAACTGGTGGGGGCTACGAGCAGTACTTC
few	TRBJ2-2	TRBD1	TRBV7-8	CASSLDRLGGSGELFF	TGTGCCAGCAGCTTAGACCGTTTAGGGGGCTCCGGGGAGCTGTTTTTT
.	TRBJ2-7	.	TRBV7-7	CASSSSDRRVSYEQYF	TGTGCCAGCAGCTCATCTGACCGGCGGGTCTCCTACGAGCAGTACTTC
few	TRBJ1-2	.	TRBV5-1	CASSLVINYGYTF	TGCGCCAGCAGCTTAGTAATCAACTATGGCTACACCTTC
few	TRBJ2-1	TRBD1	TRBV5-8	CASSFPGQVYNEQFF	TGTGCCAGCAGCTTTCCGGGACAGGTATACAATGAGCAGTTCTTC
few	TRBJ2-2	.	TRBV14	CASSHRDHTGELFF	TGTGCCAGCAGCCATCGGGACCACACCGGGGAGCTGTTTTTT